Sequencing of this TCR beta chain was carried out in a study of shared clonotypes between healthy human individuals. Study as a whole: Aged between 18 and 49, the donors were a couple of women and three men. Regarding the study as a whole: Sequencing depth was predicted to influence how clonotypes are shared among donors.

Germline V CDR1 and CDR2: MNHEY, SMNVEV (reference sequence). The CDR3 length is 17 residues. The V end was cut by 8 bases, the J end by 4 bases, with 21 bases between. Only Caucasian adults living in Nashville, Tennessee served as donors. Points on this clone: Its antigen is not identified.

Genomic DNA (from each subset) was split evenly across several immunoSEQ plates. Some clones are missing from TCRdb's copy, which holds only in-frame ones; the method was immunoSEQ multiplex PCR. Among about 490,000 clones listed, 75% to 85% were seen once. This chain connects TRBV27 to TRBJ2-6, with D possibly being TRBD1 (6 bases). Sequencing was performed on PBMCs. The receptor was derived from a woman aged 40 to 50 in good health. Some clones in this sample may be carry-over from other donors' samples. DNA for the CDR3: TGTGCCAGCGGCGACAGGATACCCTCTGGGGGGGCCAACGTCCTGACTTTC. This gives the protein CASGDRIPSGGANVLTF.